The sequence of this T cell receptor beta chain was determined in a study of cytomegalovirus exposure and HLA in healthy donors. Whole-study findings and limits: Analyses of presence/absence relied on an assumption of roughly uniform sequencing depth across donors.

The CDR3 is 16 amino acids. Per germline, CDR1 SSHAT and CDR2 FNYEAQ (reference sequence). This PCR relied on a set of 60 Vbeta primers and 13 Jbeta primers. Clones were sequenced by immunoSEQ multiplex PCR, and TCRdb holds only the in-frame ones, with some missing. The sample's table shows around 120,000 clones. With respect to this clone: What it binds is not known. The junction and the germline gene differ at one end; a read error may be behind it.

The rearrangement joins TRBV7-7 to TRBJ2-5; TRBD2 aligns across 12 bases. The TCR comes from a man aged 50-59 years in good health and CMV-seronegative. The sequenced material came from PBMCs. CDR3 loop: CASSLELAGGQETQYF. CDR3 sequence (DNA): TGTGCTAGCAGCTTAGAACTAGCGGGGGGCCAAGAGACCCAGTACTTC.